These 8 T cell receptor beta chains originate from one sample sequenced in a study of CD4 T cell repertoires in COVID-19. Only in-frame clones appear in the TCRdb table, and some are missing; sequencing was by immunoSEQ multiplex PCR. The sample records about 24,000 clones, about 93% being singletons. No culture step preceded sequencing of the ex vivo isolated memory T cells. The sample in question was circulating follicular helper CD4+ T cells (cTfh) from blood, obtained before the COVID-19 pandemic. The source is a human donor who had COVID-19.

The DNA for the CDR3 is TGTGCCAGCAGTGACTCGAGTCTGCCCGGGTTCGGCTACACCTTC. This sequence encodes CASSDSSLPGFGYTF. The chain employs TRBV6-4 and TRBJ1-2; D gene uncertain. V shed 0 bases and J shed 8 bases, with 16 bases lying between them. The CDR3 is 15 residues long. Per the germline V gene, CDR1 is MRHNA and CDR2 is SNTAGT.

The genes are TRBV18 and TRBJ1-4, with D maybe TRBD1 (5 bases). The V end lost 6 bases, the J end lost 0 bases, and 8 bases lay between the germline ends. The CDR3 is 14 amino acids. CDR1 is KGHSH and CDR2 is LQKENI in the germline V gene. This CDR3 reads CASSPGATNEKLFF. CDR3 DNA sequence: TGTGCCAGCTCGCCGGGGGCAACTAATGAAAAACTGTTTTTT.

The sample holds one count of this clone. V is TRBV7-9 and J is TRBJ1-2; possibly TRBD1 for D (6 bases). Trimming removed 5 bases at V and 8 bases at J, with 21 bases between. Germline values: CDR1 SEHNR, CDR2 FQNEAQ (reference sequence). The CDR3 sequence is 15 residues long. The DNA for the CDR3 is TGTGCCAGCAGCCTCCGGAAAGGGGGTGAAGGGGGCTACACCTTC. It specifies CASSLRKGGEGGYTF. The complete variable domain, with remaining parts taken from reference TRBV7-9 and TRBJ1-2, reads DTGVSQNPRHKITKRGQNVTFRCDPISEHNRLYWYRQTLGQGPEFLTYFQNEAQLEKSRLLSDRFSAERPKGSFSTLEIQRTEQGDSAMYLCASSLRKGGEGGYTFGSGTRLTVV.

The CDR3 region has the DNA TGCGCCAGCAGTGGTCTAGCGGGAGGGCCCAACTCCTACGAGCAGTACTTC. Its translation is CASSGLAGGPNSYEQYF. The gene calls are TRBV10-2 and TRBJ2-7; 12 bases are shared with TRBD2. Germline V lookup: CDR1 WSHSY, CDR2 SAAADI. This CDR3 spans 17 amino acids. V lost 4 bases and J lost 0; bases outside the gene matches: 7.

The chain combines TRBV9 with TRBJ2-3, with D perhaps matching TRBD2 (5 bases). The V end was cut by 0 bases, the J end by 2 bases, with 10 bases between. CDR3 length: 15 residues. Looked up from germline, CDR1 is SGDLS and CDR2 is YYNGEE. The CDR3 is CASSVEGVNTDTQYF. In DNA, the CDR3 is TGTGCCAGCAGCGTAGAGGGAGTAAACACAGATACGCAGTATTTT.

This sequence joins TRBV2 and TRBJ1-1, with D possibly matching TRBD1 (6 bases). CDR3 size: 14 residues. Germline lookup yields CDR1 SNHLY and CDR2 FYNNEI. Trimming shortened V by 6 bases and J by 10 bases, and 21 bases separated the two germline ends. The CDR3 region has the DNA TGTGCCAGCAGCTCTACGGGGGGGGCAGGGGCAGCTTTCTTT. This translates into CASSSTGGAGAAFF. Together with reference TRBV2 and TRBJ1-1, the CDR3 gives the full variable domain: EPEVTQTPSHQVTQMGQEVILRCVPISNHLYFYWYRQILGQKVEFLVSFYNNEISEKSEIFDDQFSVERPDGSNFTLKIRSTKLEDSAMYFCASSSTGGAGAAFFGQGTRLTVV.

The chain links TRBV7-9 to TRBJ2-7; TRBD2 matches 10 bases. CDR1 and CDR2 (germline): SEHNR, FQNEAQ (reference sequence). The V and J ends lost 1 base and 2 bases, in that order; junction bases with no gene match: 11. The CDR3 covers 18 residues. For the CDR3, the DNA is TGTGCCAGCAGCTTAGGGGGAACTAGCGGGAAAAGAGCCTACGAGCAGTACTTC. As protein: CASSLGGTSGKRAYEQYF.

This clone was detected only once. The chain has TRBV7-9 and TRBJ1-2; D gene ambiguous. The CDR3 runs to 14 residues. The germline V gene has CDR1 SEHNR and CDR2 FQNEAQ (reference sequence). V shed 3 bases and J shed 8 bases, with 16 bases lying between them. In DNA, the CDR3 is TGTGCCAGCAGCTTTGGTTCGTCCACTCGGGGCTACACCTTC. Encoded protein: CASSFGSSTRGYTF.